The 18 T cell receptor beta chains below all came from one sample that was sequenced in a study of human T cells and chemical hapten exposure. TCRdb processed the RACE reads anew with MiXCR; each CDR3 protein has one entry. The data show 95,000 to 100,000 distinct CDR3 sequences, 10% to 12% seen once. As to time point: pre-sensitization, week 0. Treatment of the sample: therapeutic diphenylcyclopropenone sensitization with weekly scalp DPC. The sequenced sample was whole blood, obtained in connection with sensitization to the hapten diphenylcyclopropenone (DPC). The receptors originated from a woman aged 60-70 years with alopecia areata. Some clones in this sample may be carry-over from other donors' samples.

This clonotype was counted once. This may arise from a read error, as a much more abundant clone is one base away. The chain recombines TRBV7-9 with TRBJ1-2; TRBD1 matches at 7 bases. Germline loops: CDR1 SEHNR, CDR2 FQNEAQ (reference sequence). CDR3 size: 13 residues. The DNA for the CDR3 is TGTGCCAGCAGCGGACAGGCGAACTATGGCTACAACTTC. Translating gives CASSGQANYGYNF.

The chain recombines TRBV18 with TRBJ1-4; D may be TRBD1 (5 bases). V lost 0 bases to trimming and J lost 7 bases, with 12 bases between them. This CDR3 region has 15 residues. CDR1 KGHSH and CDR2 LQKENI come from the germline V gene. The CDR3 protein is CASSPPGGVIEKLFF. The CDR3 DNA reads TGTGCCAGCTCACCACCGGGGGGAGTAATTGAAAAACTGTTTTTT.

CDR3 loop: CSAETGAAYEQYF. Written as DNA, the CDR3 is TGCAGTGCCGAAACAGGGGCAGCCTACGAGCAGTACTTC. The genes are TRBV20-1 and TRBJ2-7; 7 bases match TRBD1. The CDR3 spans 13 residues. The V gene end was trimmed by 6 bases and the J gene end by 2 bases; junction bases not matched to a gene: 7. Per the germline V gene, CDR1 is DFQATT and CDR2 is SNEGSKA (reference sequence).

This clonotype was seen many times. This chain joins TRBV5-1 and TRBJ2-5, with a weak D call TRBD1 (5 bases). The V and J ends lost 9 bases and 2 bases respectively, with 17 bases between them. Germline assignment: CDR1 SGHRS and CDR2 YFSETQ. CDR3 size: 14 residues. The DNA for the CDR3 is TGCGCCACTCCAACTCGGACACATCAAGAGACCCAGTACTTC. Protein: CATPTRTHQETQYF. The whole variable domain, remainder taken from reference TRBV5-1 and TRBJ2-5, is KAGVTQTPRYLIKTRGQQVTLSCSPISGHRSVSWYQQTPGQGLQFLFEYFSETQRNKGNFPGRFSGRQFSNSRSEMNVSTLELGDSALYLCATPTRTHQETQYFGPGTRLLVL.

In this sample, this clonotype turned up many times. The chain joins TRBV9 to TRBJ2-5, with D perhaps matching TRBD2 (6 bases). The germline V gene has CDR1 SGDLS and CDR2 YYNGEE. V was cut by 4 bases and J by 4 bases, with 20 bases left in between. The CDR3 sequence is 16 residues long. The CDR3 region has the DNA TGTGCCAGCAGCCTCCCGTCCAGGGTCGGGGGAGAGACCCAGTACTTC. Protein product: CASSLPSRVGGETQYF.

J is TRBJ1-1 and V is TRBV27; D is unclear. CDR3 size: 13 residues. The germline CDR1 and CDR2 sequences are MNHEY and SMNVEV (reference sequence). With 6 bases removed from V and 3 bases from J, the gap between germline ends came to 11 bases. The CDR3 DNA reads as TGTGCCAGCAGCTATACAGAATACACTGAAGCTTTCTTT. Its protein product is CASSYTEYTEAFF.

The chain recombines TRBV12-3 or TRBV12-4 with TRBJ2-3; 7 nucleotides agree with TRBD1. There are 15 residues in the CDR3. V was pared by 6 bases and J by 1 base, with 7 bases of the junction left unmatched. This CDR3 reads CASSSGTEGTDTQYF. CDR3 in DNA: TGTGCCAGCAGCTCAGGGACAGAGGGCACAGATACGCAGTATTTT.

Ten or more counts support this clonotype. V gene TRBV7-3 combines with J gene TRBJ1-2, with D unresolved. CDR1 SGHTA and CDR2 FQGTGA come from the germline V gene. The length of the CDR3 is 16 residues. Trimming stripped 5 bases from V and 2 bases from J, with 18 bases between. CDR3 loop: CASSPGREGVNYGYTF. In DNA form, the CDR3 reads TGTGCCAGCAGCCCCGGTAGGGAGGGTGTCAACTATGGCTACACCTTC.

The table lists this clonotype with a few counts. V and J are TRBV29-1 and TRBJ2-7; 7 bases align to TRBD2. Germline lookup yields CDR1 SQVTM and CDR2 ANQGSEA. V was clipped by 6 bases and J by 2 bases; unmatched bases: 10. This CDR3 is 14 amino acids long. The CDR3 is CSVPGGPTTYEQYF. CDR3 nucleotides: TGCAGCGTCCCGGGAGGACCGACGACCTACGAGCAGTACTTC.

The chain couples TRBV28 to TRBJ1-5, with a tentative D call TRBD1 (6 bases). Trimming took off 4 bases at V and 7 bases at J, with 17 bases between the two ends. This CDR3 contains 15 residues. Germline CDR1 is MDHEN and CDR2 is SYDVKM. The CDR3 loop reads CASSSPEGGGQPQHF. CDR3 nucleotides: TGTGCCAGCAGTTCCCCTGAGGGGGGCGGGCAGCCCCAGCATTTT.

There are a few counts of this clonotype. J is TRBJ1-2 and V is TRBV10-3; the match to TRBD1 covers 10 bases. CDR3 length equals 16 residues. Germline CDR1 is ENHRY and CDR2 is SYGVKD. V gave up 9 bases and J gave up 8 bases; unmatched junction bases: 18. CDR3 nucleotide sequence: TGTGCCATGACAAAATCTACCGGGACAGGGGTCCGCGGCTACACCTTC. Its protein is CAMTKSTGTGVRGYTF.

There are many counts of this clonotype. This chain connects TRBV18 to TRBJ2-3, with TRBD2 identical over 12 bases. Trimming removed 6 bases from V and 2 bases from J; junction bases left unmatched: 9. The germline CDR1 and CDR2 sequences are KGHSH and LQKENI. The CDR3 spans 17 residues. CDR3 region: CASSPPGLAGITDTQYF. The CDR3 coding sequence is TGTGCCAGCTCCCCCCCCGGACTAGCGGGGATCACAGATACGCAGTATTTT.

This clonotype was observed a handful of times. CDR3 sequence: CASSNTGPVAFF. CDR3 coding DNA: TGTGCCAGCAGTAACACAGGGCCGGTGGCTTTCTTT. V gene TRBV6-2 or TRBV6-3 combines with J gene TRBJ1-1, with D perhaps TRBD1 (6 bases). V was shortened by 5 bases and J by 11 bases, with 15 bases between the two germline ends. The CDR3 covers 12 residues. CDR1 MNHEY and CDR2 SVGEGT come from the germline V gene.

This clonotype was counted ten times or more. The chain employs TRBV6-5 and TRBJ2-7; 8 positions agree with TRBD2. CDR1 is MNHEY and CDR2 is SVGAGI in the germline V gene. This CDR3 region has 15 residues. The V and J ends lost 6 bases and 2 bases, in that order; junction bases with no gene match: 9. The DNA for the CDR3 is TGTGCCAGCAGGAAAAGCGGGGGTACAACCTACGAGCAGTACTTC. Its translation: CASRKSGGTTYEQYF.

This clonotype was found a few times. V and J are TRBV24-1 and TRBJ1-3; possibly TRBD1 for D (6 bases). With 9 bases removed from V and 0 bases from J, the gap between germline ends came to 20 bases. Per the germline V gene, CDR1 is KGHDR and CDR2 is SFDVKD. This CDR3 comprises 17 residues. CDR3 amino acids: CATPRRGGEVSGNTIYF. CDR3 sequence (DNA): TGTGCCACCCCTCGCAGGGGAGGAGAGGTCTCTGGAAACACCATATATTTT.

The chain has TRBV7-9 and TRBJ1-1, with 7 positions matching TRBD1. The CDR3 is made up of 17 amino acids. The junction had 15 bases not matched to a gene; V was cut back by 4 bases and J by 4 bases. From germline, CDR1 is SEHNR and CDR2 FQNEAQ (reference sequence). As DNA, the CDR3 is TGTGCCAGCAGCTACGGTGCAGGGGGTTTTCTGGGCACTGAAGCTTTCTTT. As protein: CASSYGAGGFLGTEAFF.

This clonotype showed up just a few times. J is TRBJ2-5 and V is TRBV19; D unclear. V was shortened by 6 bases and J by 5 bases, with 13 bases between the two germline ends. The CDR3 runs 13 residues. Germline lookup yields CDR1 LNHDA and CDR2 SQIVND (reference sequence). The CDR3, as DNA: TGTGCCAGTAGGGACCGTCATCAGGAGACCCAGTACTTC. It yields the protein CASRDRHQETQYF.

This clonotype was counted only a few times. The gene calls are TRBV4-2 and TRBJ2-1, with 13 bases matching TRBD2. From germline, CDR1 is LGHNA and CDR2 YNFKEQ. The CDR3 totals 16 residues. After removal of 2 bases from V and 7 bases from J, the junction contained 5 bases not matched to a gene. The CDR3 spells CASSQRVLAGGNEQFF. The DNA of the CDR3 is TGTGCCAGCAGCCAAAGGGTACTAGCGGGGGGGAATGAGCAGTTCTTC.